This T cell receptor (beta chain) was observed in a study of T cells in Graves' hyperthyroidism and ophthalmopathy. The CDR3 contains 15 residues. The germline V gene encodes CDR1 SEHNR and CDR2 FQNEAQ (reference sequence). The J segment lost 5 bases and the V segment lost 2 bases, leaving 7 bases of the junction unmatched. There are a few counts of this clonotype. The antigen is undetermined. Study findings and constraints: Among clonotypes expanded in thyroid above 0.001, most were also found in blood.

Researchers amplified the TCR beta CDR3 regions from RNA transcripts. First-round RT-PCR with HTBI primers amplified the TCR CDR3 region. TCRdb reanalysed the multiplex PCR reads using MiXCR and keeps one entry per CDR3 protein. The sample shows some 370,000 distinct CDR3 sequences, roughly 13% of them seen only once. This chain uses TRBV7-9 with TRBJ1-1; 8 bases map to TRBD1. This receptor was identified in a man aged 50 to 60 with Graves' ophthalmopathy. Sequencing was done on a sample of blood. The CDR3 DNA sequence: TGTGCCAGCAGCTTATCCTCACAGGGGGGGACTGAAGCTTTCTTT. Translating it yields CASSLSSQGGTEAFF.